A single TCR beta chain is shown here with its context. Its antigen is not identified. These data are taken from a study of OX40 agonist ivuxolimab in advanced cancers. Study at large: Patients undergoing dose escalation presented with hepatocellular carcinoma, melanoma, renal cell or head and neck cancer. The study's findings and limits: More expanded clones were seen, on average, in CD8+ T cells than in CD4+.

Generated by immunoSEQ multiplex PCR, the TCRdb table keeps only in-frame clones and is missing some. There are some 32,000 clones in the sample; roughly 84% occur only once, and under 25% lies in the top ten. Samples of blood were obtained at baseline, on cycle 4 day 1, and on cycle 7 day 1. Germline V gene data show CDR1 as SEHNR and CDR2 as FQNEAQ (reference sequence). Trimming removed 0 bases from V and 3 bases from J; junction bases left unmatched: 6. The CDR3 extends over 17 amino acids. This clonotype was sampled from an adult with an advanced solid tumor such as melanoma, head and neck, liver or kidney cancer. The sample was CD4+ or CD8+ T cells sorted from blood, taken in a trial of the OX40 agonist ivuxolimab. The gene calls are TRBV7-9 and TRBJ2-7, with 12 bases lining up with TRBD2. CDR3: CASSLARSSGRDYEQYF. The CDR3, as DNA: TGTGCCAGCAGCTTAGCAAGGTCTAGCGGGAGGGACTACGAGCAGTACTTC.